The clone carrying this T cell receptor (beta chain) was found a few times. Its antigen is not identified. This record comes from a study of cytomegalovirus exposure and HLA in healthy donors. The V gene lost 4 bases and the J gene lost 4 bases, with 13 bases spanning the gap. Germline lookup yields CDR1 SNHLY and CDR2 FYNNEI. This CDR3 has 15 residues. Points from the study as a whole: It was 150 to 200 TCR beta chains that were listed as cytomegalovirus-associated.

Primers included in the PCR were 60 Vbeta and 13 Jbeta primers. The protocol was immunoSEQ multiplex PCR, while the TCRdb copy is restricted to in-frame clones and leaves out a portion. The sample holds 160,000 or so clones, 75% to 90% seen once. The rearrangement uses TRBV2 and TRBJ1-4; no firm D call. Material: PBMCs. This clonotype was obtained from a woman aged 18-29 years in good health and CMV-seronegative. DNA for the CDR3: TGTGCCAGCAGTGTATCGGGAGGAGGTAATGAAAAACTGTTTTTT. This translates into CASSVSGGGNEKLFF.